The present TCR beta chain was sequenced within a study of OX40 agonist ivuxolimab in advanced cancers. Study-wide background: The dose of intravenous ivuxolimab that patients received every 2 weeks ranged from 0.01 to 10 mg/kg. A diagnosis of hepatocellular carcinoma, melanoma, renal cell or head and neck cancer was present in dose-escalation patients. The study's findings and limits: The CD4+ and CD8+ T cells in the blood had expanded clonally by week 6 at 0.1 to 3.0 mg/kg.

V lost 5 bases and J lost 5, with 9 bases in between. The CDR3 runs to 13 residues. Germline CDR1 is KGHSH and CDR2 is LQKENI. Collection of blood occurred at baseline, at cycle 4 day 1, and at cycle 7 day 1. Measured with immunoSEQ multiplex PCR; TCRdb has only the in-frame clones, and not every one. The sample lists 50,000 to 60,000 clones, over 75% occurring once. With respect to this clone: Its specificity is not known.

The sample consisted of CD4+ or CD8+ T cells sorted from blood, taken in a trial of the OX40 agonist ivuxolimab. This rearrangement joins TRBV18 to TRBJ1-4; D is undetermined. The TCR was taken from an adult with an advanced solid tumor such as melanoma, head and neck, liver or kidney cancer. The CDR3 is CASSDRRNEKLFF. The CDR3 DNA is TGTGCCAGCTCAGATAGGAGAAATGAAAAACTGTTTTTT.